Only a few counts were recorded for the clone carrying this TCR beta chain. Its antigen is not identified. Library preparation for TCR beta used quantitative 5'-RACE with molecular barcodes. From the 5' RACE reads, TCRdb called clonotypes with MiXCR, one entry per CDR3 protein. The sample carries roughly 490,000 distinct CDR3 sequences, less than 6% recorded once. The data are from a study of CD8 T cells in ankylosing spondylitis. Findings and caveats of the study: For ankylosing spondylitis blood, a TCR beta motif of about 8 highly homologous variants appeared characteristic. Disease-linked clones reportedly showed significant enrichment in matched ankylosing spondylitis synovial fluid.

CDR3 size: 15 residues. CDR1 MNHEY and CDR2 SMNVEV come from the germline V gene (reference sequence). With 8 bases removed from V and 3 bases from J, the gap between germline ends came to 19 bases. The chain uses TRBV27 and TRBJ1-2, with a tentative D call TRBD1 (5 bases). The sequenced sample consisted of blood, either unsorted or a sorted T cell fraction (not recorded which). The receptor comes from a male donor with ankylosing spondylitis. The CDR3 DNA sequence: TGTGCCAGCGGAACATTACGGGGGGTCGACTATGGCTACACCTTC. As protein: CASGTLRGVDYGYTF.